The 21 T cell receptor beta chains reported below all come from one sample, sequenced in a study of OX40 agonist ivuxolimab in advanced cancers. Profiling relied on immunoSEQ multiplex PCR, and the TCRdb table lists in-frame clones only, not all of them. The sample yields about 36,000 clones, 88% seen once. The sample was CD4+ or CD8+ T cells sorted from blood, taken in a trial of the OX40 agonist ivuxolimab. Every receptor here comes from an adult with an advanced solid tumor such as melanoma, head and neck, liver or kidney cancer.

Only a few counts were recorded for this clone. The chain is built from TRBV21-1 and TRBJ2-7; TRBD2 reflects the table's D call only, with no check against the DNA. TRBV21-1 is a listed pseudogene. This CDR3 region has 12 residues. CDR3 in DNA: TGTGCCAGCAGCAAAGCCCGAGCCGAGCAGTACTTC. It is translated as CASSKARAEQYF.

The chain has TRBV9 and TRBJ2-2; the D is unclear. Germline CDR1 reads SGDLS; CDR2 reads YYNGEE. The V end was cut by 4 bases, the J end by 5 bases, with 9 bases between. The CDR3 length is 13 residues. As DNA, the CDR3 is TGTGCCAGCAGCCCTCTCGATACCGGGGAGCTGTTTTTT. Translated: CASSPLDTGELFF.

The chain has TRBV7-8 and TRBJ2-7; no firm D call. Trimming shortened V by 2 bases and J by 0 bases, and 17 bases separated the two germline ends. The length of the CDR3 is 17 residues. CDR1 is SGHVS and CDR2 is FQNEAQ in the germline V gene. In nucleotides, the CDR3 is TGTGCCAGCAGCTTACCCTCTTTCTCTGAACGCTCCTACGAGCAGTACTTC. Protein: CASSLPSFSERSYEQYF.

The DNA for the CDR3 is TGTGCCAGCACAGGGGCCAACACAGATACGCAGTATTTT. Translated: CASTGANTDTQYF. This chain joins TRBV6-6 and TRBJ2-3; D might be TRBD1 (6 bases). Germline V gene data show CDR1 as MNHNY and CDR2 as SVGAGI (reference sequence). Trimming left V 7 bases short and J 2 bases short, with 10 bases between. This CDR3 comprises 13 residues.

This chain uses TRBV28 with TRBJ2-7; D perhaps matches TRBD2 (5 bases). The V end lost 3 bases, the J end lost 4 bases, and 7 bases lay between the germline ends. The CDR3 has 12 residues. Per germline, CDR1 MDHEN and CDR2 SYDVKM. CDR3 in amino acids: CASSLGAYEQYF. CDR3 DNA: TGTGCCAGCAGTTTGGGAGCGTACGAGCAGTACTTC.

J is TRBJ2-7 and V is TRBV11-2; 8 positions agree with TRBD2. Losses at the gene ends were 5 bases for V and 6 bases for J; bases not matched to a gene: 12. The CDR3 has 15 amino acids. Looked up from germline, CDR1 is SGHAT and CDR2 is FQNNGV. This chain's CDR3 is CASSVLRTSWSEQYF. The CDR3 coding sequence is TGTGCCAGCAGCGTCCTAAGGACTAGCTGGTCCGAGCAGTACTTC.

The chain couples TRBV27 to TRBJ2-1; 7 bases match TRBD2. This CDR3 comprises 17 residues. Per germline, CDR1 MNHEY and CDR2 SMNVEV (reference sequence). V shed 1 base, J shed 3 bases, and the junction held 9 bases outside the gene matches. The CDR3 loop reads CASSLLAQGGLYNEQFF. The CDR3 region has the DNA TGTGCCAGCAGTTTATTGGCCCAGGGAGGGCTCTACAATGAGCAGTTCTTC.

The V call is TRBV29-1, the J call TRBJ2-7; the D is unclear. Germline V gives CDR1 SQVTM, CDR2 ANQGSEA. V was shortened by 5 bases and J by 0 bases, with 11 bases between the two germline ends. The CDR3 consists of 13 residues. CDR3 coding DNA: TGCAGCGTTACACCGGGCCTCTCCTACGAGCAGTACTTC. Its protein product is CSVTPGLSYEQYF.

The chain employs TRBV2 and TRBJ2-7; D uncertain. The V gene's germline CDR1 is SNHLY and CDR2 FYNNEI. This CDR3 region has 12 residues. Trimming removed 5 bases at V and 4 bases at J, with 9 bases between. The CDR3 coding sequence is TGTGCCAGCAGTAGGACCCTTTACGAGCAGTACTTC. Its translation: CASSRTLYEQYF. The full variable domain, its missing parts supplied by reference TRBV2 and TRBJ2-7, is EPEVTQTPSHQVTQMGQEVILRCVPISNHLYFYWYRQILGQKVEFLVSFYNNEISEKSEIFDDQFSVERPDGSNFTLKIRSTKLEDSAMYFCASSRTLYEQYFGPGTRLTVT.

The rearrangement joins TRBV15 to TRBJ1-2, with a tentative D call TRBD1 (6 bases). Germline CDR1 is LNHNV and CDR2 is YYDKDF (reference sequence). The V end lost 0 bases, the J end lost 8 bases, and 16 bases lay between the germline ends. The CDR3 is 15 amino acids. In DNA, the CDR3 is TGTGCCACCAGCAGAGATTCCGGGGGCATAACCGGCTACACCTTC. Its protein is CATSRDSGGITGYTF.

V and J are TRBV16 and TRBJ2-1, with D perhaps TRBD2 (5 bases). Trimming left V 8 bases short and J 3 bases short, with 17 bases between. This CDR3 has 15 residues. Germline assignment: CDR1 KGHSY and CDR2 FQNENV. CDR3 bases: TGTGCCAGCGTACCTAACGGGAATAACTACAATGAGCAGTTCTTC. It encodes CASVPNGNNYNEQFF.

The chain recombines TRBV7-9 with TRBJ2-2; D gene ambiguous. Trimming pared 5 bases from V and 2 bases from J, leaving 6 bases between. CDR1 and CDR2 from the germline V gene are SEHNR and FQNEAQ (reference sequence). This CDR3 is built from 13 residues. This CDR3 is CASSLPNTGELFF. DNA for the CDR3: TGTGCCAGCAGCCTACCTAACACCGGGGAGCTGTTTTTT.

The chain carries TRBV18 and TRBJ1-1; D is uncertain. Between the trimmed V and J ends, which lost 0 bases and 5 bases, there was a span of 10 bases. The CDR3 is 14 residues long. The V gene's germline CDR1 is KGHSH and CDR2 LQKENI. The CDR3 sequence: CASSPPGLGTEAFF. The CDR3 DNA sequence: TGTGCCAGCTCACCACCCGGGCTGGGGACTGAAGCTTTCTTT.

The CDR3 DNA reads TGTGCCAGCAGCTTAGGGCAGTATAGCAATCAGCCCCAGCATTTT. Protein sequence: CASSLGQYSNQPQHF. The gene calls are TRBV9 and TRBJ1-5; D not resolved. Trimming took 4 bases from V and 0 from J, leaving 11 bases between them. Germline lookup yields CDR1 SGDLS and CDR2 YYNGEE. This CDR3 is 15 amino acids long.

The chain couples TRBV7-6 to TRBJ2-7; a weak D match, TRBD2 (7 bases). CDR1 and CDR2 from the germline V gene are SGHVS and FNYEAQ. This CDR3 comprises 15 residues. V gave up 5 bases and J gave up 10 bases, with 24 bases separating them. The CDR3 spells CASSPGGLAALEQYF. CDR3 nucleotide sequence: TGTGCCAGCAGCCCCGGGGGGCTAGCGGCCCTCGAACAGTACTTC.

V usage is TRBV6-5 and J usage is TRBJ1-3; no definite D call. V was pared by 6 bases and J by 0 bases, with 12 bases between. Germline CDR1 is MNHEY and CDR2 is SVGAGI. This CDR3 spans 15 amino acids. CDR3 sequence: CASRKAAVSGNTIYF. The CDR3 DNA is TGTGCCAGCAGGAAAGCCGCGGTCTCTGGAAACACCATATATTTT.

This CDR3 is CASSIRGTGELFF. The CDR3 DNA sequence: TGTGCCAGTAGTATTCGGGGGACCGGGGAGCTGTTTTTT. This chain uses TRBV19 with TRBJ2-2, with D possibly being TRBD2 (6 bases). CDR1 and CDR2 (germline): LNHDA, SQIVND (reference sequence). The CDR3 runs 13 residues. V lost 3 bases to trimming and J lost 5 bases, with 7 bases between them.

The DNA for the CDR3 is TGTGCCAGCAGCTTGTCCAACAATGAGCAGTTCTTC. Its translation: CASSLSNNEQFF. This chain connects TRBV13 to TRBJ2-1; D remains ambiguous. Trimming took 3 bases from V and 5 from J, leaving 5 bases between them. The CDR3 sequence is 12 residues long. Germline CDR1 and CDR2: PRHDT and FYEKMQ (reference sequence).

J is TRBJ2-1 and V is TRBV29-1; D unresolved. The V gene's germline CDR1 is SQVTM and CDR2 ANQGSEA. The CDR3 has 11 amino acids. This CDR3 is CTALSYNEQFF. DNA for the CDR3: TGCACTGCGCTTTCGTACAATGAGCAGTTCTTC.

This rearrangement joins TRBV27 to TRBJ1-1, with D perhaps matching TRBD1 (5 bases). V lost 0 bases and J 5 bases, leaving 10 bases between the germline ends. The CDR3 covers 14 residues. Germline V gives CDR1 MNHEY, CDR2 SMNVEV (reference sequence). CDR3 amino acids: CASSLSSGGTEAFF. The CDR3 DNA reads TGTGCCAGCAGTTTATCTTCGGGGGGGACTGAAGCTTTCTTT.

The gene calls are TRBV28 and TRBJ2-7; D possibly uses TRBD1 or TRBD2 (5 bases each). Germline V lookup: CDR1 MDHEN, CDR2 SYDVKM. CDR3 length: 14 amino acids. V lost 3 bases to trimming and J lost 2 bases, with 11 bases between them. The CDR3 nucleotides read TGTGCCAGCAGTTTTACCGGGGCAGCCTACGAGCAGTACTTC. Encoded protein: CASSFTGAAYEQYF.